Listed below are T cell receptor beta chains from one sample, sequenced in a study of T-cell reconstitution after alpha-beta-depleted transplantation in children. TCRdb passed the PCR reads through MiXCR, listing each CDR3 protein once. The sample has about 210,000 distinct CDR3 sequences; approximately 17% are singletons. The sample was PBMCs, mostly from graft donor cells, taken 360 days after TCRalphabeta/CD19-depleted stem cell transplant. These TCRs come from a male patient aged 2 to 9 who had a stem cell transplant for acute lymphoblastic leukemia, so the T cells may come from the graft donor. The CDR3 runs from the conserved cysteine through the conserved F or W. The D gene is left open where the match is weak. Rows may omit the clone size; those that give it use once, few, many or a size class.

j_call clone_size d_call v_call cdr3_nt cdr3_aa
TRBJ2-1 NA TRBD2 TRBV29-1 TGCAGCGTGTCGGGGGGGGCCAGCTCCTACAATGAGCAGTTCTTC CSVSGGASSYNEQFF
TRBJ2-5 few NA TRBV4-3 TGCGCCAGCAGCCACGCCGGCGGGGGCGAGGAGACCCAGTACTTC CASSHAGGGEETQYF
TRBJ2-7 NA TRBD1 TRBV28 TGTGCCAGCAATAACGACAGGGTCTCCTACGAGCAGTACTTC CASNNDRVSYEQYF
TRBJ2-3 few NA TRBV20-1 TGCAGTGCTCCTGGGACCACAGATACGCAGTATTTT CSAPGTTDTQYF
TRBJ2-7 NA TRBD2 TRBV9 TGTGCCAGCAGCGTAGAGACTAGCGGAAAGGGGGAGCAGTACTTC CASSVETSGKGEQYF
TRBJ2-7 few TRBD2 TRBV29-1 TGCAGCGTTGGGCGCGGGAGTCCCAACGAGCAGTACTTC CSVGRGSPNEQYF
TRBJ1-4 many NA TRBV7-2 TGTGCCAGCAGCTTAGCGATACAAGGGGGTAAACTGTTTTTT CASSLAIQGGKLFF
TRBJ2-2 NA TRBD1 TRBV7-6 TGTGCCAGCAGCTGGAGAACAGGGGGTTGGACCGGGGAGCTGTTTTTT CASSWRTGGWTGELFF
TRBJ1-3 many NA TRBV28 TGTGCCAGCCTCCACAGGGAAGGACGGAATAGAAACACCATATATTTT CASLHREGRNRNTIYF
TRBJ2-7 NA NA TRBV7-9 TGTGCCAGCAGCTTAAGGGGGGACAAAGAGCAGTACTTC CASSLRGDKEQYF
TRBJ2-1 few TRBD2 TRBV7-8 TGTGCCAGCAGCATCACTAGCGGGGCAAACAATGAGCAGTTCTTC CASSITSGANNEQFF
TRBJ2-7 many NA TRBV5-5 TGTGCCAGCAGCTTGGCCGGAGGAGAATACGAGCAGTACTTC CASSLAGGEYEQYF
TRBJ1-5 NA NA TRBV5-1 TGCGCCAGCAGCTTACCCAGGGCGTTCGCTCAGCCCCAGCATTTT CASSLPRAFAQPQHF
TRBJ1-3 NA TRBD1 TRBV18 TGTGCCAGCTCACAGAGGGACAGCCAGTCTATTCGGAACACCATATATTTT CASSQRDSQSIRNTIYF
TRBJ2-2 NA NA TRBV5-1 TGCGCCAGCACTCCCTGGACCGATCTGACTGGGGAGCTGTTTTTT CASTPWTDLTGELFF
TRBJ2-7 NA NA TRBV12-3/TRBV12-4 TGTGCCAGCAGTTTCGGGGTCATATACGAGCAGTACTTC CASSFGVIYEQYF
TRBJ1-2 NA NA TRBV12-3/TRBV12-4 TGTGCCAGCGTCACTCCGGGGGAGAAAAATGGCTACACCTTC CASVTPGEKNGYTF
TRBJ2-3 NA TRBD2 TRBV10-3 TGTGCCATCAGTGTTCTAGCGGGGGCAGGGGATACGCAGTATTTT CAISVLAGAGDTQYF
TRBJ1-1 NA TRBD1 TRBV23-1 TGCGCCAGCAGTCAACAGGGGGTACCCACTGAAGCTTTCTTT CASSQQGVPTEAFF
TRBJ2-1 NA TRBD1 TRBV7-9 TGTGCCAGCAGCTTAGGACAGGGGGCGACGGATGAGCAGTTCTTC CASSLGQGATDEQFF
TRBJ2-2 NA TRBD2 TRBV3-1 TGTGCCAGCAGCCCAACCCTAGCGGGGGGCACCGGGGAGCTGTTTTTT CASSPTLAGGTGELFF
TRBJ2-5 few TRBD2 TRBV20-1 TGCAGTGTCCGGACTAGAAAAGAGACCCAGTACTTC CSVRTRKETQYF